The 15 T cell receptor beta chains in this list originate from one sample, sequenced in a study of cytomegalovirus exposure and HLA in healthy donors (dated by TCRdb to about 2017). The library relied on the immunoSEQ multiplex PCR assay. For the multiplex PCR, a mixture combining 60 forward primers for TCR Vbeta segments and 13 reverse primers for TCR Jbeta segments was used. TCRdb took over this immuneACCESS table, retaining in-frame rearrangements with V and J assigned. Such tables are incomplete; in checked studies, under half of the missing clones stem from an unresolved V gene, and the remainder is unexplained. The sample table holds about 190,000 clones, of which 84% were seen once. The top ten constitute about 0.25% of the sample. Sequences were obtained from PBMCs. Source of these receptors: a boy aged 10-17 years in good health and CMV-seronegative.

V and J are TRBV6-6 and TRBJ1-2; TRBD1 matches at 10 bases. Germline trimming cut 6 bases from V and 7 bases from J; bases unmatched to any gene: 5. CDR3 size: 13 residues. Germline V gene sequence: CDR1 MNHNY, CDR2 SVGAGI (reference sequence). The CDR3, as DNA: TGTGCCAGCAGGATGGACAGGGGGATTGGCTACACCTTC. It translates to CASRMDRGIGYTF.

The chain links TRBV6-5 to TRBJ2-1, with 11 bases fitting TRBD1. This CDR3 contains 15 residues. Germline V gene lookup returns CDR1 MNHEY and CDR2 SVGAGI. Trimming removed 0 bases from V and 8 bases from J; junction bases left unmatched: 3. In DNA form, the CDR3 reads TGTGCCAGCAGTTACTCAGGACAGGGGGCCTATGAGCAGTTCTTC. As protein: CASSYSGQGAYEQFF.

The CDR3 DNA reads TGTGCCAGTAGTATAGATCCCCCACTCGGGCAGCCCCAGCATTTT. Its translation: CASSIDPPLGQPQHF. This rearrangement joins TRBV19 to TRBJ1-5, with unresolved D. Germline V gives CDR1 LNHDA, CDR2 SQIVND (reference sequence). V was trimmed by 0 bases and J by 7 bases, leaving 13 bases between them. CDR3 length: 15 residues.

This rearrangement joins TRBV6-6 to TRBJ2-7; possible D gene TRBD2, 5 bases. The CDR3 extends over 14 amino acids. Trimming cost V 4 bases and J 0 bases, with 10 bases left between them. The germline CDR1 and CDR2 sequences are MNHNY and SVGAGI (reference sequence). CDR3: CASSWIGDSYEQYF. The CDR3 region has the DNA TGTGCCAGCAGTTGGATCGGGGACTCCTACGAGCAGTACTTC.

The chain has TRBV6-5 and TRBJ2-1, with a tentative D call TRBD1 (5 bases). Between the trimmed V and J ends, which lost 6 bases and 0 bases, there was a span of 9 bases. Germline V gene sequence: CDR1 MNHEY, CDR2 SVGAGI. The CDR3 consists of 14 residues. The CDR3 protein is CASSQDISYNEQFF. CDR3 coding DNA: TGTGCCAGCAGCCAGGACATCTCCTACAATGAGCAGTTCTTC.

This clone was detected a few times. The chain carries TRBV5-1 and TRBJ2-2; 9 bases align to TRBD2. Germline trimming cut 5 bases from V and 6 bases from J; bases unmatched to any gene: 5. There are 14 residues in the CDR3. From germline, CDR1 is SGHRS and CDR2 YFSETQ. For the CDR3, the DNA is TGCGCCAGCAGAGAATTAGCGGGAGCCGGGGAGCTGTTTTTT. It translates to CASRELAGAGELFF.

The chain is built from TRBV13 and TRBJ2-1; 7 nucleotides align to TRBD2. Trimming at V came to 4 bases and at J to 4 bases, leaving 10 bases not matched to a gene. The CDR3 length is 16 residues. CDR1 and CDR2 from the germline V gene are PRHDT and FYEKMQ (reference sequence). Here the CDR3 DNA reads TGTGCCAGCAGCTCCCCAGGCGGGGGTGTTTACAATGAGCAGTTCTTC. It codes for CASSSPGGGVYNEQFF.

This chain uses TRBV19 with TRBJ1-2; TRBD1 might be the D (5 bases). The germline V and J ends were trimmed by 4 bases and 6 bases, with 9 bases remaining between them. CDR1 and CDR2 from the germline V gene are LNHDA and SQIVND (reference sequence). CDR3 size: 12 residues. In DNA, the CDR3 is TGTGCCAGTAGTAGGGGGGTTGATGGCTACACCTTC. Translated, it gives CASSRGVDGYTF. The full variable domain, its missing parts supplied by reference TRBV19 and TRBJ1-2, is DGGITQSPKYLFRKEGQNVTLSCEQNLNHDAMYWYRQDPGQGLRLIYYSQIVNDFQKGDIAEGYSVSREKKESFPLTVTSAQKNPTAFYLCASSRGVDGYTFGSGTRLTVV.

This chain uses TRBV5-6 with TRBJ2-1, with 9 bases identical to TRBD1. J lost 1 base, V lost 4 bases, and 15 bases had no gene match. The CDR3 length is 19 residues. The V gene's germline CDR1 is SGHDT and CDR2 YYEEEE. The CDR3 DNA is TGTGCCAGCAGCACCCGGACAGGGGAAACCCCTCTTTCCTACAATGAGCAGTTCTTC. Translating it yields CASSTRTGETPLSYNEQFF.

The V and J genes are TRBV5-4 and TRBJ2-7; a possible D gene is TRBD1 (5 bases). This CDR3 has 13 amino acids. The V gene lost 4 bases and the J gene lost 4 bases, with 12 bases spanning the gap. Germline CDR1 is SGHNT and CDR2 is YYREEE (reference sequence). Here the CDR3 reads CASSPNDRYEQYF. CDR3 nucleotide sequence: TGTGCCAGCAGCCCTAACGACAGATACGAGCAGTACTTC. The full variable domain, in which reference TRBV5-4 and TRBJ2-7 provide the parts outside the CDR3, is ETGVTQSPTHLIKTRGQQVTLRCSSQSGHNTVSWYQQALGQGPQFIFQYYREEENGRGNFPPRFSGLQFPNYSSELNVNALELDDSALYLCASSPNDRYEQYFGPGTRLTVT.

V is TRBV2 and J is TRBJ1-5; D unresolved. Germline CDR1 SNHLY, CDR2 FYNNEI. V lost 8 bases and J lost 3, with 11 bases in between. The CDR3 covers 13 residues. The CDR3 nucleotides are TGTGCCAGCGGTCAGCTAGCCAATCAGCCCCAGCATTTT. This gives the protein CASGQLANQPQHF.

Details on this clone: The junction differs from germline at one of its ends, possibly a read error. CDR3 bases: TGTTCCAGCAGCCGGGGACTAGCGGGAGCGCCTACGAGGGAGCAGTACTTC. Amino acids: CSSSRGLAGAPTREQYF. The V call is TRBV7-9, the J call TRBJ2-7, with 14 bases fitting TRBD2. The CDR3 spans 17 residues. Germline V gene data show CDR1 as SEHNR and CDR2 as FQNEAQ (reference sequence).

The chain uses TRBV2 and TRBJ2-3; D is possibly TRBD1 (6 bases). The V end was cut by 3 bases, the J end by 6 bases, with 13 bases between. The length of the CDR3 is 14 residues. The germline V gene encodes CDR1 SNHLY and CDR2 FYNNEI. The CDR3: CASSEDLGADTQYF. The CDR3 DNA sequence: TGTGCCAGCAGTGAGGATTTGGGGGCCGATACGCAGTATTTT.

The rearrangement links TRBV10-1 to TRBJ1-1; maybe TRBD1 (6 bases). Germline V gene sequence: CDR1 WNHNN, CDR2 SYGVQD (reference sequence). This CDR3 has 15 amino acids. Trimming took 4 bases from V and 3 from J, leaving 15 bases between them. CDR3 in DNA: TGCGCCAGCAGTGCCGGGGGGCGCGGAGACACTGAAGCTTTCTTT. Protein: CASSAGGRGDTEAFF.

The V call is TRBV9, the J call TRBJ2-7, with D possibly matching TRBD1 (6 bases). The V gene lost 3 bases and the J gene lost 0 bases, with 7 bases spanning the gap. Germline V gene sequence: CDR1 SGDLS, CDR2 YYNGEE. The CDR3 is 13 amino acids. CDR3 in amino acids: CASSGDNSYEQYF. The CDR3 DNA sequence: TGTGCCAGCAGCGGGGACAACTCCTACGAGCAGTACTTC.